Shown below are 14 T cell receptor beta chains from a single sample sequenced in a study of blood T cell repertoires in COVID-19. Sequenced by immunoSEQ multiplex PCR; TCRdb stores in-frame clones only, minus some. The data show tens of thousands of clones, around 89% seen once. Sequences were obtained from peripheral blood. The origin of the receptors is a man in his forties or fifties with acute or convalescent COVID-19.

V and J are TRBV19 and TRBJ2-1, with TRBD2 matching 15 bases. The CDR3 is made up of 16 amino acids. After removal of 7 bases from V and 6 bases from J, the junction contained 7 bases not matched to a gene. Germline V gene sequence: CDR1 LNHDA, CDR2 SQIVND (reference sequence). Here the CDR3 DNA reads TGTGCCAGTACCGGAGGGACTAGCGGGGGGCTCAATGAGCAGTTCTTC. This gives the protein CASTGGTSGGLNEQFF.

V is TRBV3-1 (or the pseudogene TRBV3-2) and J is TRBJ2-1; 11 nucleotides match TRBD2. V was clipped by 0 bases and J by 12 bases; unmatched bases: 4. Germline assignment: CDR1 LGHDT and CDR2 YNNKEL (reference sequence). The CDR3 covers 14 residues. CDR3 residues: CASSQDASGGRQFF. CDR3 DNA sequence: TGTGCCAGCAGCCAAGATGCTAGCGGGGGGAGGCAGTTCTTC.

The chain combines TRBV5-4 with TRBJ2-2; TRBD1 matches 11 bases. The CDR3 sequence is 17 residues long. The junction had 7 bases not matched to a gene; V was cut back by 2 bases and J by 4 bases. Germline values: CDR1 SGHNT, CDR2 YYREEE (reference sequence). For the CDR3, the DNA is TGTGCCAGCAGCTTAAATGCCGGGACAGGGGGCACCGGGGAGCTGTTTTTT. Protein sequence: CASSLNAGTGGTGELFF. The entire variable domain, with the rest obtained from reference TRBV5-4 and TRBJ2-2, is as follows: ETGVTQSPTHLIKTRGQQVTLRCSSQSGHNTVSWYQQALGQGPQFIFQYYREEENGRGNFPPRFSGLQFPNYSSELNVNALELDDSALYLCASSLNAGTGGTGELFFGEGSRLTVL.

The gene calls are TRBV19 and TRBJ1-5, with D unclear. CDR1 is LNHDA, CDR2 SQIVND, per germline (reference sequence). V lost 5 bases and J 1 base, leaving 12 bases between the germline ends. CDR3 length: 15 residues. The DNA for the CDR3 is TGTGCCAGTAGTCAAACCGGCGGGAGCAATCAGCCCCAGCATTTT. Translated: CASSQTGGSNQPQHF.

This clone was picked up a small number of times. V usage is TRBV24-1 and J usage is TRBJ2-2; D perhaps matches TRBD2 (6 bases). The CDR3 runs to 15 residues. V shed 3 bases and J shed 5 bases, with 12 bases lying between them. Germline CDR1 reads KGHDR; CDR2 reads SFDVKD. For the CDR3, the DNA is TGTGCCACCAGTGATCTGGCGGGATCGACCGGGGAGCTGTTTTTT. Translation gives CATSDLAGSTGELFF.

The chain combines TRBV5-6 with TRBJ2-1, with unresolved D. CDR1 is SGHDT, CDR2 YYEEEE, per germline. The CDR3 runs to 15 residues. Between the trimmed V and J ends, which lost 0 bases and 9 bases, there was a span of 16 bases. The CDR3 DNA reads as TGTGCCAGCAGCTTGGGGGCCTCCACTTCCAGTGAGCAGTTCTTC. It encodes CASSLGASTSSEQFF.

The chain recombines TRBV27 with TRBJ2-1; 12 nucleotides agree with TRBD2. J lost 10 bases, V lost 5 bases, and 12 bases had no gene match. The CDR3 spans 16 residues. CDR1 MNHEY and CDR2 SMNVEV come from the germline V gene (reference sequence). CDR3 region: CASSLLTSGRSGEQFF. The CDR3 bases are TGTGCCAGCAGTCTCCTGACTAGCGGGAGAAGCGGCGAGCAGTTCTTC.

V and J are TRBV9 and TRBJ2-1; tentatively, D is TRBD1 (5 bases). V shed 0 bases and J shed 4 bases, with 14 bases lying between them. The CDR3 runs 16 residues. Germline assignment: CDR1 SGDLS and CDR2 YYNGEE. CDR3 amino acids: CASSVVPDAGYNEQFF. CDR3 nucleotide sequence: TGTGCCAGCAGCGTAGTCCCCGATGCAGGGTACAATGAGCAGTTCTTC.

The gene calls are TRBV18 and TRBJ2-7, with D maybe TRBD2 (6 bases). CDR3 length: 16 amino acids. CDR1 is KGHSH, CDR2 LQKENI, per germline. V was shortened by 0 bases and J by 2 bases, with 14 bases between the two germline ends. DNA of the CDR3: TGTGCCAGCTCACCACCGGTTGGCGGGGTAACCTACGAGCAGTACTTC. Amino acid sequence: CASSPPVGGVTYEQYF.

V gene TRBV18 combines with J gene TRBJ2-2, with D hard to call. This CDR3 comprises 14 residues. Trimming took 4 bases from V and 4 from J, leaving 10 bases between them. The germline CDR1 and CDR2 sequences are KGHSH and LQKENI. The CDR3 sequence is CASSLVQSTGELFF. CDR3 sequence (DNA): TGTGCCAGCTCACTTGTACAGAGCACCGGGGAGCTGTTTTTT.

The chain has TRBV10-3 and TRBJ2-3, with 7 nucleotides matching TRBD2. The trim removed 0 bases at V and 4 bases at J, leaving 4 bases unmatched. The germline CDR1 and CDR2 sequences are ENHRY and SYGVKD. This CDR3 is built from 15 residues. The CDR3 DNA is TGTGCCATCAGTGAGTCGGGAGGGGAGGCAGATACGCAGTATTTT. Translated: CAISESGGEADTQYF.

The sample holds one count of this clone. The chain carries TRBV29-1 and TRBJ2-5, with 9 bases lining up with TRBD2. Germline lookup yields CDR1 SQVTM and CDR2 ANQGSEA. This CDR3 region has 13 residues. Germline trimming cut 7 bases from V and 5 bases from J; bases unmatched to any gene: 8. Here the CDR3 reads CSGKVLAGETQYF. CDR3 DNA: TGCAGCGGAAAGGTCCTAGCGGGGGAGACCCAGTACTTC.

The chain uses TRBV7-2 and TRBJ1-1; a weak D match, TRBD1 (6 bases). The V end was cut by 5 bases, the J end by 4 bases, with 14 bases between. The CDR3 length is 14 residues. Germline V CDR1 and CDR2: SGHTA, FQGNSA. The CDR3, as DNA: TGTGCCAGCAGCGTAAGACAGGCCCGCACTGAAGCTTTCTTT. This codes for CASSVRQARTEAFF.

This clone turned up a few times. This chain uses TRBV2 with TRBJ1-1; TRBD1 might be the D (6 bases). The CDR3 consists of 14 residues. Trimming cost V 1 base and J 10 bases, with 16 bases left between them. Germline V gives CDR1 SNHLY, CDR2 FYNNEI. The CDR3 DNA sequence: TGTGCCAGCAGTGAAGGGGGCAGGGGCCCGGGAGCTTTCTTT. The encoded protein is CASSEGGRGPGAFF.